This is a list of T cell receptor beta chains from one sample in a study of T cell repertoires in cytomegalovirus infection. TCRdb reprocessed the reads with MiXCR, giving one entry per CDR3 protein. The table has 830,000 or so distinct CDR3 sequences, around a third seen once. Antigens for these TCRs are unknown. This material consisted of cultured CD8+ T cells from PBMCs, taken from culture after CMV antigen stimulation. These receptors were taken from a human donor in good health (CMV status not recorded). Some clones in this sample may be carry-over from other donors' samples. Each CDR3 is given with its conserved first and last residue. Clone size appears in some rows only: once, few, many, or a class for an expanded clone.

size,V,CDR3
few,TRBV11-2,CATFGAESYGYTF
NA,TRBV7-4,CASWEGGGADEQFF
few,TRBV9,CASSAPHGTAKPYGYTF
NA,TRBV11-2,CASSSTGQGAGQPQHF
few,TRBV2,CASSDREGMETQYF
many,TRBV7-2,CASSLGVAFF
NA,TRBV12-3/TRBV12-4,CASRRPAWDEKLFF
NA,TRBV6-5,CASSYGWGTGYTF
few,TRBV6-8,CASSYLSRTATYEQYF
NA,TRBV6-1,CASIPILLAGAGNEQYF
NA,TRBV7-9,CASSSTGTAWTYEQYF
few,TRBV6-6,CASWAGEGDTQYF
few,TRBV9,CASSAGPQWGPYTEAFF
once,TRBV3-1,CASSPVSENEAFF
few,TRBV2,CASTLGDGDTQYF
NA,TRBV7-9,CASSSEDLFTDTQYF
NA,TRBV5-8,CASREIGTGELFF
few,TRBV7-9,CASRQSGNEQFF
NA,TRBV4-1,CASSSAGGNQPQHF
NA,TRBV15,CATSREGKNTEAFF
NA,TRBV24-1,CATGEGNEQFF
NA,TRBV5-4,CASSLVARPQETQYF
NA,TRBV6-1,CASSEVRGRRGYTF
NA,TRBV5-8,CASSLTWAPYEQYF
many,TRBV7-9,CASSLGLAGGSTSLAKNIQYF
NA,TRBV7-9,CASSLNLGTSNQPQHF
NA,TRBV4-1,CASSQVGSELNYGYTF
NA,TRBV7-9,CASSLLRQGRTYEQYF
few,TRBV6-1,CAIGLAGRDEQFF
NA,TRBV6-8,CASSGGQGDYYGYTF
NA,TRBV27,CASRLWEGQPQHF
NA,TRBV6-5,CASSYSGGTYEQYF
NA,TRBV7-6,CASSHPLANTIYF
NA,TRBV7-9,CASSPQGKLYEQYF
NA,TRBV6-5,CASTQRAGVYNEQFF
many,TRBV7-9,CASSLRPENTEAFF
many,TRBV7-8,CASSFRDLNWDEQFF
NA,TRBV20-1,CSATAKQFF
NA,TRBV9,CASSVGGTNEQFF
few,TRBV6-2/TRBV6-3,CASSYSLTGGGYGYTF
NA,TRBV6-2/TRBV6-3,CASTIEGLAGGPADTQYF
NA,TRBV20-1,CSARDRGQGYTIYF
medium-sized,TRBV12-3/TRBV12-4,CASSLTSGLQETQYF
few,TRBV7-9,CASSAWDSGLADTEAFF
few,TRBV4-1,CASSQEGSTIYF
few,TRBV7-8,CASSTGAGRGGDTQYF
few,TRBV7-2,CASSYLTGNYGYTF
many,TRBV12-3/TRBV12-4,CASSNLLGAGIQYF
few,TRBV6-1,CASSEAVNRDFYGYTF
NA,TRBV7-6,CASSLEGGGAYGQYF
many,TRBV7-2,CASSLIGGGRTDTQYF
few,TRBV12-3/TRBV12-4,CASSSLGPSVYGYTF
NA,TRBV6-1,CASKESGVLSTDTQYF
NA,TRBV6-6,CASSPTGKYSPLHF